This T cell receptor (beta chain) was captured in a study of blood T cell repertoires in COVID-19. Study-level information: The analysed material was cDNA or gDNA that came from T cells, B-cell-depleted T cells, or PBMCs.

How the authors handled the data: From reference gene primer amplification, estimates of nucleated cell counts were derived. Here immunoSEQ multiplex PCR was the method, and the copy in TCRdb shows in-frame clones only, minus some. V, J and clone size reflect that table, while D and trimming were determined from the DNA. The repertoire holds 90,000 or so clones, around 72% seen once, with 20% to 25% in the top ten. Sequencing was performed on peripheral blood. The receptor comes from a woman aged 60-70 years in a cohort sampled during active or convalescent COVID-19.

CDR3 DNA: TGCGCCAGCAGTGAGTCGGACCTAGCGGGGGGGCAAGAGCAGTTCTTC. Translation gives CASSESDLAGGQEQFF. This chain connects TRBV10-1 to TRBJ2-1; 12 nucleotides match TRBD2. The CDR3 length is 16 residues. Germline-derived CDR1 and CDR2 are WNHNN and SYGVQD (reference sequence). V shed 0 bases and J 10 bases; nucleotides not matched to a gene: 7.